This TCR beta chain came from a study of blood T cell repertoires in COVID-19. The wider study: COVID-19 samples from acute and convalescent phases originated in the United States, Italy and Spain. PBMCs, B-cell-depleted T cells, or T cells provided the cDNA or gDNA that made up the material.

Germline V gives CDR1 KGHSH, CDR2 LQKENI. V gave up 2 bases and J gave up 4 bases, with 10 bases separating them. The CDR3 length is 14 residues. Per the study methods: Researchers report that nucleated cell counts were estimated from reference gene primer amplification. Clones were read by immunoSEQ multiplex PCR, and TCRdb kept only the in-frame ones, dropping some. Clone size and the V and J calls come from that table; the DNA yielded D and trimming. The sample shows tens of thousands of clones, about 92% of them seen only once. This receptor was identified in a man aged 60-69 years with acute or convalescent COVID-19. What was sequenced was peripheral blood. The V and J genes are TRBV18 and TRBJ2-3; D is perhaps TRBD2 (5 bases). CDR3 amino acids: CASSPGGNADTQYF. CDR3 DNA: TGTGCCAGCTCACCAGGAGGAAACGCAGATACGCAGTATTTT.